The 18 T cell receptor beta chains presented below share a single source sample, sequenced in a study of blood T cells in healthy people across ages (dated by TCRdb to the mid-2010s). The library was obtained by 5' RACE. The sequencing machine was an Illumina HiSeq 2500. A second PCR of roughly 6 to 12 cycles was run with a J-beta primer mix and a sample-barcoded 5' primer. The public reads were run again by TCRdb, first through fastp at Q25 and then through MiXCR, and only productive beta chains were kept. Entries are consolidated by CDR3 protein sequence, retaining the most common genes and DNA. Within this sample are about 1.1 million distinct CDR3 sequences, with 35% to 40% of them counted one time only. Around 13% of the sample lies in the top ten. Sequencing was done on a sample of blood. Source of these receptors: a man in his late teens or twenties in good health.

V gene TRBV12-3 or TRBV12-4 combines with J gene TRBJ1-2; D is unresolved. The CDR3 contains 11 residues. The ends were cut back, 8 bases at V and 4 bases at J, with 8 bases in the middle. The CDR3 spells CASEFGYGYTF. The CDR3 bases are TGTGCCAGCGAGTTTGGCTATGGCTACACCTTC.

The CDR3 DNA reads as TGTGCCAGCAGCAAGGGACAAACTAACACTGAAGCTTTCTTT. Residues: CASSKGQTNTEAFF. The J gene is TRBJ1-1, the V gene TRBV7-2, with D perhaps TRBD1 (6 bases). The germline V gene encodes CDR1 SGHTA and CDR2 FQGNSA. The CDR3 has 14 amino acids. V was cut by 5 bases and J by 2 bases, with 12 bases left in between.

The rearrangement uses TRBV6-6 and TRBJ1-1; weak D call: TRBD1 (5 bases). The CDR3 is 16 residues long. Trimming took off 6 bases at V and 4 bases at J, with 21 bases between the two ends. Germline CDR1 MNHNY, CDR2 SVGAGI (reference sequence). The DNA of the CDR3 is TGTGCCAGCAGAAATCGATGGAGGGCGCAGGGCACTGAAGCTTTCTTT. Its protein product is CASRNRWRAQGTEAFF.

Concerning this clonotype itself: Germline is not matched at one junction end, which may reflect a read error. V and J are TRBV27 and TRBJ2-1; no definite D call. The germline V gene has CDR1 MNHEY and CDR2 SMNVEV (reference sequence). The CDR3 runs 12 residues. The CDR3 reads CAISTGYNEQFF. CDR3 DNA sequence: TGTGCCATCAGTACCGGGTACAATGAGCAGTTCTTC.

The chain is built from TRBV3-1 and TRBJ1-2, with D perhaps matching TRBD1 (5 bases). V was shortened by 3 bases and J by 5 bases, with 10 bases between the two germline ends. The CDR3 is 13 amino acids. In germline, CDR1 is LGHDT, CDR2 YNNKEL (reference sequence). DNA of the CDR3: TGTGCCAGCAGCCATGGGGGAAGGTATGGCTACACCTTC. Its protein product is CASSHGGRYGYTF.

The table lists this clonotype with a few counts. CDR3 region: CASSSLRDASSYEQYF. The CDR3 bases are TGTGCCAGCAGCTCTCTCCGGGACGCCAGCTCCTACGAGCAGTACTTC. J is TRBJ2-7 and V is TRBV21-1; TRBD1 is the table's D call and was not checked against the DNA. TRBV21-1 is termed a pseudogene. There are 16 residues in the CDR3.

Notes on this clonotype: A junction boundary mismatches the germline segment, possibly from a read error. The chain joins TRBV6-5 to TRBJ1-1; 12 bases are a match to TRBD1. The CDR3 runs to 17 residues. Per the germline V gene, CDR1 is MNHEY and CDR2 is SVGAGI. The CDR3 nucleotides are TGTGCCGGCAGTTCCGGGACAGGGGGCGAAGGATATACTGAAGCTTTCTTT. Its protein is CAGSSGTGGEGYTEAFF.

This clonotype was seen a handful of times. The chain couples TRBV5-5 to TRBJ1-1; the D is unclear. The CDR3 has 13 amino acids. Germline V gene data show CDR1 as SGHKS and CDR2 as YYEKEE (reference sequence). The V end lost 3 bases, the J end lost 3 bases, and 9 bases lay between the germline ends. Written as DNA, the CDR3 is TGTGCCAGCAGCTCCTCCCCTCACACTGAAGCTTTCTTT. It encodes CASSSSPHTEAFF.

This chain links TRBV2 with TRBJ2-5, with TRBD2 identical over 7 bases. Unmatched junction bases numbered 23, after V lost 5 bases and J lost 11 bases. The CDR3 has 17 residues. The germline gives CDR1 SNHLY, CDR2 FYNNEI. The CDR3 sequence: CASSTPTTSALRNEQYF. The DNA for the CDR3 is TGTGCCAGCAGTACCCCTACTACTAGCGCCCTCCGGAATGAGCAGTACTTC. The entire variable domain, with the rest obtained from reference TRBV2 and TRBJ2-5, is as follows: EPEVTQTPSHQVTQMGQEVILRCVPISNHLYFYWYRQILGQKVEFLVSFYNNEISEKSEIFDDQFSVERPDGSNFTLKIRSTKLEDSAMYFCASSTPTTSALRNEQYFGPGTRLLVL.

The chain employs TRBV20-1 and TRBJ2-5; 15 positions agree with TRBD2. V shed 0 bases and J 0 bases; nucleotides not matched to a gene: 5. In germline, CDR1 is DFQATT, CDR2 SNEGSKA (reference sequence). CDR3 length: 18 residues. The CDR3 DNA reads as TGCAGTGCTAGAGATTTGGGACTAGCGGGGGGACACCAAGAGACCCAGTACTTC. This codes for CSARDLGLAGGHQETQYF.

This clonotype has a single count. This chain joins TRBV10-3 and TRBJ1-2; D is uncertain. The CDR3 spans 13 residues. CDR1 ENHRY and CDR2 SYGVKD come from the germline V gene. V lost 1 base and J lost 4, with 7 bases in between. CDR3 amino acids: CAISELNRYGYTF. The CDR3 bases are TGTGCCATCAGTGAGTTGAACCGCTATGGCTACACCTTC.

This clonotype was seen a few times. The V call is TRBV30, the J call TRBJ1-2, with 8 bases matching TRBD1. Germline CDR1 and CDR2: GTSNPN and SVGIG (reference sequence). The V gene end was trimmed by 7 bases and the J gene end by 8 bases; junction bases not matched to a gene: 6. There are 11 residues in the CDR3. The CDR3 is CAFQTGVGYTF. The DNA of the CDR3 is TGTGCCTTCCAGACAGGGGTAGGCTACACCTTC. The variable domain in full, completed from reference TRBV30 and TRBJ1-2, reads SQTIHQWPATLVQPVGSPLSLECTVEGTSNPNLYWYRQAAGRGLQLLFYSVGIGQISSEVPQNLSASRPQDRQFILSSKKLLLSDSGFYLCAFQTGVGYTFGSGTRLTVV.

This clonotype occurred a few times. The chain recombines TRBV27 with TRBJ2-7, with D possibly called TRBD1 or TRBD2 (6 bases each). This CDR3 contains 14 residues. Germline V gene data show CDR1 as MNHEY and CDR2 as SMNVEV (reference sequence). V gave up 4 bases and J gave up 2 bases, with 12 bases separating them. CDR3 coding DNA: TGTGCCAGCAGTTCAGGACGGGGGCCCTACGAGCAGTACTTC. As protein: CASSSGRGPYEQYF.

This clonotype was picked up a small number of times. The chain has TRBV14 and TRBJ2-4; no firm D call. V was trimmed by 4 bases and J by 12 bases, leaving 16 bases between them. This CDR3 has 13 amino acids. CDR1 and CDR2 (germline): SGHDN, FVKESK. The CDR3 region is CASSLRPSGHQYF. The DNA of the CDR3 is TGTGCCAGCAGCCTAAGACCGTCAGGCCATCAGTACTTC. The whole variable domain, filled in from reference TRBV14 and TRBJ2-4, reads EAGVTQFPSHSVIEKGQTVTLRCDPISGHDNLYWYRRVMGKEIKFLLHFVKESKQDESGMPNNRFLAERTGGTYSTLKVQPAELEDSGVYFCASSLRPSGHQYFGAGTRLSVL.

The V gene is TRBV4-1, the J gene TRBJ1-1; TRBD1 aligns across 9 bases. J was trimmed by 1 base and V by 1 base; bases with no gene match: 7. Germline-derived CDR1 and CDR2 are MGHRA and YSYEKL. There are 17 residues in the CDR3. The CDR3: CASSQAVGQGRNTEAFF. In nucleotides, the CDR3 is TGCGCCAGCAGCCAAGCAGTCGGACAGGGGAGGAACACTGAAGCTTTCTTT.

V is TRBV6-7 and J is TRBJ1-2, with D possibly matching TRBD1 (5 bases). TRBV6-7 is placed among ORFs of uncertain function. The CDR3 totals 14 residues. V lost 5 bases and J 6 bases, leaving 16 bases between the germline ends. As DNA, the CDR3 is TGTGCCAGCAGTAGCGCCCCCGACAGTGATGGCTACACCTTC. This encodes CASSSAPDSDGYTF.

This clonotype has more than one count but fewer than ten. V gene TRBV20-1 combines with J gene TRBJ2-7; D possibly corresponds to TRBD1 (5 bases). The CDR3 is 12 amino acids. Deletions cut 7 bases from V and 5 bases from J, with 15 bases between. CDR1 DFQATT and CDR2 SNEGSKA come from the germline V gene (reference sequence). CDR3 loop: CSVRAGVHEQYF. The DNA of the CDR3 is TGCAGTGTCAGGGCAGGTGTCCACGAGCAGTACTTC.

The chain combines TRBV4-3 with TRBJ1-3, with unresolved D. V lost 3 bases and J lost 6, with 12 bases in between. This CDR3 comprises 14 residues. Germline lookup yields CDR1 LGHNA and CDR2 YSLEER. Here the CDR3 reads CASSHRHEENTIYF. For the CDR3, the DNA is TGCGCCAGCAGCCATAGACACGAAGAAAACACCATATATTTT.